A single sample is the source of the 30 T cell receptor beta chains below, sequenced in a study of T cells in Graves' hyperthyroidism and ophthalmopathy. The TCR beta CDR3 regions underwent amplification using RNA transcripts as the source. Researchers ran a first-round RT-PCR on the TCR CDR3 using the HTBI primer set. TCRdb re-called the multiplex PCR reads with MiXCR, one entry per CDR3 protein. The top ten clones hold roughly 15% of a sample with 450,000 to 650,000 distinct CDR3 sequences, 17% of them seen once. Sequences were obtained from blood. The receptors originated from a woman aged 18-30 years with Graves' ophthalmopathy.

This clonotype has a handful of counts. This chain joins TRBV6-5 and TRBJ2-6; unclear D gene. The V gene lost 0 bases and the J gene lost 0 bases, with 15 bases spanning the gap. Per the germline V gene, CDR1 is MNHEY and CDR2 is SVGAGI. This CDR3 contains 19 residues. The CDR3 region has the DNA TGTGCCAGCAGTTACTCGTATGGACGGTTCGCCTCTGGGGCCAACGTCCTGACTTTC. It specifies CASSYSYGRFASGANVLTF.

This clonotype appeared a few times. V is TRBV6-1 and J is TRBJ1-1, with D possibly being TRBD1 (5 bases). V dropped 1 base and J dropped 1 base, with 7 bases sitting between them. Per germline, CDR1 MNHNS and CDR2 SASEGT. This CDR3 has 14 amino acids. The CDR3 DNA is TGTGCCAGCAGTGAAGGGGGACGGAACACTGAAGCTTTCTTT. This sequence encodes CASSEGGRNTEAFF.

The V and J genes are TRBV5-6 and TRBJ2-1; 8 bases are a match to TRBD1. After removal of 5 bases from V and 8 bases from J, the junction contained 12 bases not matched to a gene. The CDR3 sequence is 15 residues long. From germline, CDR1 is SGHDT and CDR2 YYEEEE. CDR3 coding DNA: TGTGCCAGCAGGGAGACAGGGGTAGGTATGGATGAGCAGTTCTTC. Encoded protein: CASRETGVGMDEQFF.

The V gene is TRBV7-2, the J gene TRBJ1-3; 8 bases line up with TRBD1. V shed 4 bases and J 0 bases; nucleotides not matched to a gene: 8. Germline assignment: CDR1 SGHTA and CDR2 FQGNSA. This CDR3 has 17 amino acids. This chain's CDR3 is CASSSRGTGLSGNTIYF. CDR3 DNA sequence: TGTGCCAGCAGCTCACGAGGGACAGGCCTCTCTGGAAACACCATATATTTT.

The V call is TRBV5-8, the J call TRBJ1-2, with 9 bases identical to TRBD1. V dropped 4 bases and J dropped 5; count of bases not matched to a gene: 6. Germline lookup yields CDR1 SGHTS and CDR2 YDEGEE. This CDR3 is 14 amino acids long. CDR3 bases: TGTGCCAGCAGCGAGGACAGGGGACCTTATGGCTACACCTTC. Its protein is CASSEDRGPYGYTF.

About this clonotype itself: One end of the junction varies from germline; a read error may be responsible. As DNA, the CDR3 is TGTGCCAGCAGCTTAAGCGGGCTGGCCGGGGACAGCAATCAGCCCCAGCATTTT. Translated: CASSLSGLAGDSNQPQHF. This chain joins TRBV5-1 and TRBJ1-5, with a weak D call TRBD1 (5 bases). The CDR3 spans 18 residues. The germline V gene encodes CDR1 SGHRS and CDR2 YFSETQ.

This clonotype was picked up a small number of times. V and J are TRBV29-1 and TRBJ2-1; D remains ambiguous. Germline V gene sequence: CDR1 SQVTM, CDR2 ANQGSEA. The CDR3 is 13 residues long. The germline V and J ends were trimmed by 4 bases and 0 bases, with 7 bases remaining between them. CDR3 nucleotide sequence: TGCAGCGTTGCGCAGAGCTCCTACAATGAGCAGTTCTTC. It codes for CSVAQSSYNEQFF.

This clonotype was seen repeatedly, ten times or more. CDR3 DNA sequence: TGCGCCAGCAGCGGCGGGGGGGATTACAATGAGCAGTTCTTC. Translation: CASSGGGDYNEQFF. The chain uses TRBV5-1 and TRBJ2-1; 9 nucleotides align to TRBD2. This CDR3 has 14 residues. J was trimmed by 4 bases and V by 4 bases; bases with no gene match: 3. CDR1 and CDR2 (germline): SGHRS, YFSETQ.

At least ten counts were recorded for this clonotype. The chain links TRBV12-3 or TRBV12-4 to TRBJ1-1; 7 bases align to TRBD1. The CDR3 covers 17 residues. The V and J ends lost 7 bases and 0 bases, in that order; junction bases with no gene match: 14. The CDR3 loop is CASTSGQFLELNTEAFF. CDR3 in DNA: TGTGCCAGCACCTCGGGACAGTTTCTTGAACTGAACACTGAAGCTTTCTTT.

This sequence joins TRBV15 and TRBJ1-2; 7 nucleotides line up with TRBD1. Germline V gene data show CDR1 as LNHNV and CDR2 as YYDKDF (reference sequence). The V gene end was trimmed by 0 bases and the J gene end by 0 bases; junction bases not matched to a gene: 19. This CDR3 has 21 amino acids. CDR3: CATSRDRGLVLKQGTNYGYTF. DNA of the CDR3: TGTGCCACCAGCAGAGACCGGGGCCTTGTTCTGAAACAGGGGACTAACTATGGCTACACCTTC.

At least ten counts were recorded for this clonotype. This chain links TRBV18 with TRBJ2-3; tentatively, D is TRBD2 (5 bases). Germline V gene sequence: CDR1 KGHSH, CDR2 LQKENI. The V and J ends lost 6 bases and 5 bases respectively, with 15 bases between them. CDR3 length equals 14 residues. The CDR3 here is CASSLREMRDTQYF. The CDR3 DNA reads as TGTGCCAGCTCGCTAAGGGAGATGAGAGATACGCAGTATTTT.

This clonotype was seen only a few times. This chain uses TRBV20-1 with TRBJ2-2; D perhaps matches TRBD2 (6 bases). CDR3 length equals 15 residues. V was clipped by 4 bases and J by 1 base, with 13 bases between them. CDR1 and CDR2 from the germline V gene are DFQATT and SNEGSKA (reference sequence). The chain's CDR3 is CSATWREGNTGELFF. The CDR3 bases are TGCAGTGCTACCTGGCGGGAAGGGAACACCGGGGAGCTGTTTTTT.

There are many counts of this clonotype. The chain recombines TRBV6-1 with TRBJ1-2; D is perhaps TRBD1 (5 bases). Germline CDR1 and CDR2: MNHNS and SASEGT. V was trimmed by 8 bases and J by 5 bases, leaving 12 bases between them. The CDR3 sequence is 12 residues long. The CDR3, as DNA: TGTGCCAGCCGGGACGGGATATATGGCTACACCTTC. Translation: CASRDGIYGYTF.

A few counts support this clonotype. The chain recombines TRBV19 with TRBJ2-5, with a weak D call TRBD1 (7 bases). Germline loops: CDR1 LNHDA, CDR2 SQIVND (reference sequence). V dropped 3 bases and J dropped 4 bases, with 9 bases sitting between them. This CDR3 region has 13 residues. The CDR3, as DNA: TGTGCCAGTAGTATCCAGGGGGGAGAGACCCAGTACTTC. Translated: CASSIQGGETQYF.

This clonotype was seen many times. V usage is TRBV11-2 and J usage is TRBJ1-1, with 7 bases aligning to TRBD1. J was trimmed by 4 bases and V by 5 bases; bases with no gene match: 7. Germline V CDR1 and CDR2: SGHAT, FQNNGV. The CDR3 contains 14 residues. The CDR3 loop is CASSAEGGGTEAFF. CDR3 sequence (DNA): TGTGCCAGCAGCGCCGAAGGGGGCGGCACTGAAGCTTTCTTT.

The chain is built from TRBV7-9 and TRBJ1-3; D is undetermined. Germline V CDR1 and CDR2: SEHNR, FQNEAQ (reference sequence). Trimming took 2 bases from V and 0 from J, leaving 14 bases between them. The CDR3 loop spans 17 amino acids. The CDR3 region is CASSLTHSPDSGNTIYF. CDR3 DNA sequence: TGTGCCAGCAGCTTAACTCACAGCCCTGACTCTGGAAACACCATATATTTT.

This clonotype was observed at least ten times. The chain combines TRBV18 with TRBJ2-2; D possibly corresponds to TRBD2 (6 bases). CDR3 length equals 15 residues. Germline lookup yields CDR1 KGHSH and CDR2 LQKENI. The ends were cut back, 1 base at V and 4 bases at J, with 10 bases in the middle. CDR3 amino acids: CASSPRQGGTGELFF. In nucleotides, the CDR3 is TGTGCCAGCTCACCACGGCAGGGAGGCACCGGGGAGCTGTTTTTT.

The rearrangement links TRBV28 to TRBJ2-3; 11 nucleotides agree with TRBD2. Germline lookup yields CDR1 MDHEN and CDR2 SYDVKM. V was pared by 5 bases and J by 0 bases, with 7 bases of the junction left unmatched. The CDR3 consists of 17 residues. This CDR3 is CASSPRLAGRSTDTQYF. CDR3 in DNA: TGTGCCAGCAGTCCCCGACTAGCGGGGCGGAGCACAGATACGCAGTATTTT.

This clonotype has just a few counts. The V gene is TRBV4-1, the J gene TRBJ2-7, with TRBD1 matching over 11 bases. Germline values: CDR1 MGHRA, CDR2 YSYEKL. Trimming cost V 3 bases and J 3 bases; bases outside gene matches: 4. The CDR3 contains 15 residues. CDR3 DNA: TGCGCCAGCAGCCACGAGGGACAGGGGGACTACGAGCAGTACTTC. Translating gives CASSHEGQGDYEQYF.

This clonotype was recorded many times. The chain combines TRBV18 with TRBJ2-7; D is unresolved. Germline values: CDR1 KGHSH, CDR2 LQKENI. V lost 6 bases, J lost 3 bases, and 12 bases lay in between. The CDR3 consists of 13 residues. CDR3 DNA sequence: TGTGCCAGCTCGCTCGACGAGAACTACGAGCAGTACTTC. This sequence encodes CASSLDENYEQYF. The entire variable domain, with the rest obtained from reference TRBV18 and TRBJ2-7, is as follows: NAGVMQNPRHLVRRRGQEARLRCSPMKGHSHVYWYRQLPEEGLKFMVYLQKENIIDESGMPKERFSAEFPKEGPSILRIQQVVRGDSAAYFCASSLDENYEQYFGPGTRLTVT.

This clonotype has only a few counts. This rearrangement joins TRBV7-8 to TRBJ1-4, with 10 bases aligning to TRBD1. Germline assignment: CDR1 SGHVS and CDR2 FQNEAQ. The junction had 5 bases not matched to a gene; V was cut back by 5 bases and J by 5 bases. The length of the CDR3 is 15 residues. CDR3 in amino acids: CASSQGTGVNEKLFF. The CDR3 DNA follows: TGTGCCAGCAGCCAGGGGACAGGGGTGAATGAAAAACTGTTTTTT.

There are many counts of this clonotype. The rearrangement links TRBV6-5 to TRBJ1-5; D gene ambiguous. The V end lost 2 bases, the J end lost 7 bases, and 12 bases lay between the germline ends. Germline CDR1 reads MNHEY; CDR2 reads SVGAGI. CDR3 length: 14 amino acids. Here the CDR3 reads CASSYMAGWQPQHF. CDR3 bases: TGTGCCAGCAGTTACATGGCGGGGTGGCAGCCCCAGCATTTT.

This clonotype has a single count. This chain links TRBV28 with TRBJ1-4; the D is unclear. The CDR3 loop spans 17 amino acids. Looked up from germline, CDR1 is MDHEN and CDR2 is SYDVKM. Trimming shortened V by 5 bases and J by 0 bases, and 16 bases separated the two germline ends. The CDR3 DNA sequence: TGTGCCAGCAGTGACCTAAGCTGGGCAGCAACTAATGAAAAACTGTTTTTT. This codes for CASSDLSWAATNEKLFF.

This clonotype came up many times. The rearrangement uses TRBV7-3 and TRBJ2-5, with D uncertain. The CDR3 extends over 12 amino acids. Trimming removed 5 bases at V and 5 bases at J, with 9 bases between. Looked up from germline, CDR1 is SGHTA and CDR2 is FQGTGA. Written as DNA, the CDR3 is TGTGCCAGCAGCCGCTTGGGCGAGACCCAGTACTTC. Its translation is CASSRLGETQYF.

To note about this clonotype: Being one base from a much bigger clone, this may be a read error. CDR3 amino acids: CSATPGQGRSYKQYF. CDR3 sequence (DNA): TGCAGTGCTACGCCGGGACAGGGCAGGTCCTACAAGCAGTACTTC. The chain joins TRBV20-1 to TRBJ2-7, with TRBD1 matching 9 bases. Germline V gene sequence: CDR1 DFQATT, CDR2 SNEGSKA (reference sequence). CDR3 length: 15 residues.

The rearrangement links TRBV10-3 to TRBJ1-2; tentative D call: TRBD1 (6 bases). The CDR3 is made up of 13 amino acids. Trimming took off 11 bases at V and 1 base at J, with 14 bases between the two ends. CDR1 and CDR2 from the germline V gene are ENHRY and SYGVKD. The CDR3 DNA reads as TGTGCCGTCTTGGACAGTAATAACTATGGCTACACCTTC. Protein sequence: CAVLDSNNYGYTF.

This clonotype was recorded many times. The chain has TRBV11-2 and TRBJ1-5; perhaps TRBD1 as D (5 bases). The germline V gene encodes CDR1 SGHAT and CDR2 FQNNGV. There are 14 residues in the CDR3. V was cut by 2 bases and J by 9 bases, with 14 bases left in between. CDR3 coding DNA: TGTGCCAGCAGCTTAAGTGCAGGGCTTCGGCCCCAGCATTTT. This sequence encodes CASSLSAGLRPQHF. Together with reference TRBV11-2 and TRBJ1-5, the CDR3 gives the full variable domain: EAGVAQSPRYKIIEKRQSVAFWCNPISGHATLYWYQQILGQGPKLLIQFQNNGVVDDSQLPKDRFSAERLKGVDSTLKIQPAKLEDSAVYLCASSLSAGLRPQHFGDGTRLSIL.

This sequence joins TRBV30 and TRBJ2-3; 8 bases line up with TRBD2. CDR3 length: 13 residues. The germline CDR1 and CDR2 sequences are GTSNPN and SVGIG (reference sequence). The J segment lost 1 base and the V segment lost 7 bases, leaving 4 bases of the junction unmatched. CDR3 in amino acids: CASSTSGTDTQYF. CDR3 DNA sequence: TGTGCCTCCTCGACTAGCGGCACAGATACGCAGTATTTT.

The V and J genes are TRBV15 and TRBJ2-2, with a possible D match to TRBD2 (6 bases). The germline V gene has CDR1 LNHNV and CDR2 YYDKDF (reference sequence). The CDR3 length is 16 residues. The V and J ends lost 5 bases and 2 bases respectively, with 15 bases between them. CDR3 DNA sequence: TGTGCCACCAGCGAGGGAGGCAGGGTCAACACCGGGGAGCTGTTTTTT. The encoded protein is CATSEGGRVNTGELFF.

This clonotype was counted ten times or more. This chain links TRBV3-1 with TRBJ2-1; 7 positions agree with TRBD2. After removal of 4 bases from V and 10 bases from J, the junction contained 4 bases not matched to a gene. This CDR3 is 12 amino acids long. The V gene's germline CDR1 is LGHDT and CDR2 YNNKEL (reference sequence). The CDR3 DNA reads as TGTGCCAGCAGCCCCCACGGGAGGGAGCAGTTCTTC. This codes for CASSPHGREQFF.